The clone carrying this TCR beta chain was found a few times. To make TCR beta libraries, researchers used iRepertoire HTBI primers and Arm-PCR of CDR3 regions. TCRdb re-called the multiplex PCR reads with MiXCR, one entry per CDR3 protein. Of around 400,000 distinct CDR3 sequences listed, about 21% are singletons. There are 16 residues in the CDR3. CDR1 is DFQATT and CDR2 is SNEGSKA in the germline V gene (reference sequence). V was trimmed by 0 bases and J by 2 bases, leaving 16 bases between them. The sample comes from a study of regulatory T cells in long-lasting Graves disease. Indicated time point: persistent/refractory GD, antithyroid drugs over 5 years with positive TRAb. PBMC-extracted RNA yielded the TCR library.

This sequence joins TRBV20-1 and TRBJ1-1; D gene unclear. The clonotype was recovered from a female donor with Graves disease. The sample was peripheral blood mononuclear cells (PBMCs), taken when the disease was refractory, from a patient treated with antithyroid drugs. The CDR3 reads CSARDRSFQRNTEAFF. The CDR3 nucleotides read TGCAGTGCTAGAGATCGGTCTTTTCAAAGAAACACTGAAGCTTTCTTT.